The 25 T cell receptor beta chains reported below all come from one sample, sequenced in a study of blood T cell repertoires in COVID-19. Repertoires were generated with immunoSEQ multiplex PCR, while TCRdb's copy carries only in-frame clones and drops some. The data contain about 48,000 clones, about 86% of them singletons. The material sequenced was peripheral blood. All receptors derive from a woman older than 75 with acute or convalescent COVID-19.

The rearrangement joins TRBV5-6 to TRBJ1-1; D is possibly TRBD1 (5 bases). The CDR3 runs 15 residues. Germline values: CDR1 SGHDT, CDR2 YYEEEE. Trimming took off 4 bases at V and 1 base at J, with 14 bases between the two ends. CDR3 in DNA: TGTGCCAGCAGCCCGCTGGCGGGGGGGAACACTGAAGCTTTCTTT. It translates to CASSPLAGGNTEAFF.

This sequence joins TRBV3-1 (or the pseudogene TRBV3-2) and TRBJ1-4; 8 positions match TRBD1. J gave up 5 bases and V 4 bases, and 3 bases lay outside the gene matches. There are 14 residues in the CDR3. Germline assignment: CDR1 LGHDT and CDR2 YNNKEL (reference sequence). The CDR3 loop reads CASSPRQGNEKLFF. In DNA, the CDR3 is TGTGCCAGCAGCCCCAGACAGGGGAATGAAAAACTGTTTTTT.

The genes are TRBV19 and TRBJ1-5, with 8 nucleotides matching TRBD1. Trimming cost V 6 bases and J 2 bases; bases outside gene matches: 6. The CDR3 loop spans 15 amino acids. CDR1 LNHDA and CDR2 SQIVND come from the germline V gene (reference sequence). The CDR3 sequence is CASRTQGAGNQPQHF. The DNA for the CDR3 is TGTGCCAGTAGAACTCAGGGGGCGGGCAATCAGCCCCAGCATTTT. The whole variable domain, remainder taken from reference TRBV19 and TRBJ1-5, is DGGITQSPKYLFRKEGQNVTLSCEQNLNHDAMYWYRQDPGQGLRLIYYSQIVNDFQKGDIAEGYSVSREKKESFPLTVTSAQKNPTAFYLCASRTQGAGNQPQHFGDGTRLSIL.

The chain carries TRBV7-2 and TRBJ2-1; 8 bases align to TRBD2. The ends lost 3 bases at V and 6 bases at J; junction bases unmatched: 7. Germline assignment: CDR1 SGHTA and CDR2 FQGNSA. The CDR3 consists of 15 residues. CDR3 in amino acids: CASSFGGAGGNEQFF. As DNA, the CDR3 is TGTGCCAGCAGCTTCGGGGGGGCCGGGGGCAATGAGCAGTTCTTC.

The rearrangement links TRBV19 to TRBJ1-4; TRBD1 aligns across 9 bases. The CDR3 has 15 amino acids. CDR1 and CDR2 (germline): LNHDA, SQIVND (reference sequence). Trimming removed 5 bases from V and 5 bases from J; junction bases left unmatched: 6. The CDR3 reads CASSVRDRVNEKLFF. The CDR3 region has the DNA TGTGCCAGTAGTGTACGGGACAGGGTAAATGAAAAACTGTTTTTT. The full variable domain, its missing parts supplied by reference TRBV19 and TRBJ1-4, is DGGITQSPKYLFRKEGQNVTLSCEQNLNHDAMYWYRQDPGQGLRLIYYSQIVNDFQKGDIAEGYSVSREKKESFPLTVTSAQKNPTAFYLCASSVRDRVNEKLFFGSGTQLSVL.

This sequence joins TRBV2 and TRBJ1-6; a possible D gene is TRBD1 (6 bases). This CDR3 has 15 amino acids. Trimming took off 6 bases at V and 10 bases at J, with 19 bases between the two ends. Germline V gene sequence: CDR1 SNHLY, CDR2 FYNNEI. Here the CDR3 DNA reads TGTGCCAGCAGCCCCGGGACAATCCCAGGGTCACCCCTCCACTTT. Protein product: CASSPGTIPGSPLHF.

About this clone: Other nucleotide sequences from this sample produce the same CDR3. This sequence joins TRBV30 and TRBJ1-1, with D possibly TRBD1 on 5 matching bases. The CDR3 loop spans 12 amino acids. Deletions cut 2 bases from V and 2 bases from J, with 6 bases between. Germline assignment: CDR1 GTSNPN and CDR2 SVGIG (reference sequence). The CDR3: CAWSQGNTEAFF. CDR3 DNA sequence: TGTGCCTGGAGTCAGGGTAACACTGAAGCTTTCTTT.

The genes are TRBV19 and TRBJ2-1, with 9 bases fitting TRBD2. Trimming took 6 bases from V and 8 from J; bases not matched to a gene: 14. CDR1 is LNHDA, CDR2 SQIVND, per germline (reference sequence). This CDR3 has 16 residues. CDR3 DNA: TGTGCCAGTAGCCCCCCTGGCCTAGCGGGGTATCATGAGCAGTTCTTC. Residues: CASSPPGLAGYHEQFF.

V gene TRBV14 combines with J gene TRBJ2-4; D might be TRBD2 (5 bases). Deletions cut 3 bases from V and 3 bases from J, with 12 bases between. This CDR3 is 15 amino acids long. Per germline, CDR1 SGHDN and CDR2 FVKESK. CDR3 DNA sequence: TGTGCCAGCAGCCAGGGCGGACTGAACAAAAACATTCAGTACTTC. This sequence encodes CASSQGGLNKNIQYF.

This clone was counted a few times. This chain links TRBV19 with TRBJ1-5; a possible D gene is TRBD1 (5 bases). Germline values: CDR1 LNHDA, CDR2 SQIVND (reference sequence). The length of the CDR3 is 15 residues. V lost 4 bases and J 2 bases, leaving 12 bases between the germline ends. This chain's CDR3 is CASSRTWGGNQPQHF. The CDR3 DNA sequence: TGTGCCAGTAGTAGGACCTGGGGGGGCAATCAGCCCCAGCATTTT. Supplemented by reference TRBV19 and TRBJ1-5, the full variable domain reads DGGITQSPKYLFRKEGQNVTLSCEQNLNHDAMYWYRQDPGQGLRLIYYSQIVNDFQKGDIAEGYSVSREKKESFPLTVTSAQKNPTAFYLCASSRTWGGNQPQHFGDGTRLSIL.

The chain is built from TRBV7-9 and TRBJ1-5; no definite D call. Germline lookup yields CDR1 SEHNR and CDR2 FQNEAQ (reference sequence). V was clipped by 2 bases and J by 5 bases, with 4 bases between them. The CDR3 has 12 amino acids. CDR3 DNA sequence: TGTGCCAGCAGCTTACCGGATCAGCCCCAGCATTTT. Residues: CASSLPDQPQHF.

CDR3 region: CAWSEDSRNEKLFF. The CDR3 DNA sequence: TGTGCCTGGAGCGAAGACAGCCGTAATGAAAAACTGTTTTTT. J is TRBJ1-4 and V is TRBV30; tentatively, D is TRBD1 (5 bases). This CDR3 has 14 amino acids. The germline V gene encodes CDR1 GTSNPN and CDR2 SVGIG (reference sequence). Trimming pared 3 bases from V and 4 bases from J, leaving 12 bases between.

The chain links TRBV6-5 to TRBJ1-5; 9 nucleotides align to TRBD1. The trim removed 5 bases at V and 6 bases at J, leaving 5 bases unmatched. The CDR3 has 14 amino acids. Germline V lookup: CDR1 MNHEY, CDR2 SVGAGI. This CDR3 reads CASSPTGGGQPQHF. The CDR3 DNA follows: TGTGCCAGCAGTCCCACAGGGGGCGGTCAGCCCCAGCATTTT.

V usage is TRBV5-6 and J usage is TRBJ2-7, with D tentatively TRBD2 (5 bases). CDR3 length: 15 residues. V gave up 3 bases and J gave up 7 bases, with 20 bases separating them. CDR1 and CDR2 from the germline V gene are SGHDT and YYEEEE. The CDR3 protein is CASSSLGIGNWEQYF. The CDR3 nucleotides read TGTGCCAGCAGCTCGCTAGGGATCGGGAATTGGGAGCAGTACTTC.

The chain uses TRBV5-1 and TRBJ1-4; no clear D. Germline V gives CDR1 SGHRS, CDR2 YFSETQ. CDR3 length equals 15 residues. V gave up 6 bases and J gave up 6 bases, with 18 bases separating them. This CDR3 reads CASKSLSVPDEKLFF. The DNA for the CDR3 is TGCGCCAGCAAGTCTCTATCGGTGCCGGATGAAAAACTGTTTTTT.

The chain employs TRBV12-5 and TRBJ1-1; D gene uncertain. Germline V gene lookup returns CDR1 LGHNT and CDR2 FRNRAP. Trimming stripped 0 bases from V and 4 bases from J, with 18 bases between. CDR3 length: 17 residues. This CDR3 is CASGLVMPEGYSTEAFF. The DNA for the CDR3 is TGTGCTAGTGGTTTGGTAATGCCGGAGGGATACAGCACTGAAGCTTTCTTT.

J is TRBJ1-1 and V is TRBV9; 10 bases fit TRBD1. Unmatched junction bases numbered 2, after V lost 0 bases and J lost 6 bases. Germline CDR1 and CDR2: SGDLS and YYNGEE. The CDR3 loop spans 14 amino acids. CDR3 nucleotides: TGTGCCAGCAGCGTAGTGGGACAGGGGTCTGAAGCTTTCTTT. This translates into CASSVVGQGSEAFF.

CDR3 amino acids: CATSRGGREKGLGLFF. The CDR3 region has the DNA TGTGCCACCAGCAGAGGAGGCAGGGAAAAGGGGTTGGGGCTGTTTTTT. V usage is TRBV15 and J usage is TRBJ2-2; weak D call: TRBD1 (5 bases). This CDR3 is 16 amino acids long. The germline V gene has CDR1 LNHNV and CDR2 YYDKDF (reference sequence). V lost 1 base and J lost 13, with 22 bases in between.

The chain joins TRBV7-9 to TRBJ2-7, with D hard to call. Trimming shortened V by 3 bases and J by 0 bases, and 9 bases separated the two germline ends. CDR1 SEHNR and CDR2 FQNEAQ come from the germline V gene (reference sequence). This CDR3 has 14 amino acids. Here the CDR3 reads CASSLGEPSYEQYF. The CDR3 DNA sequence: TGTGCCAGCAGCTTGGGCGAACCCTCCTACGAGCAGTACTTC.

V usage is TRBV29-1 and J usage is TRBJ1-3, with 7 bases matching TRBD1. The J segment lost 2 bases and the V segment lost 3 bases, leaving 4 bases of the junction unmatched. The CDR3 is 14 residues long. Germline V CDR1 and CDR2: SQVTM, ANQGSEA. The CDR3 reads CSVDGQGAGNTIYF. The CDR3, as DNA: TGCAGCGTTGATGGGCAGGGGGCTGGAAACACCATATATTTT.

In this sample, this clone turned up a few times. The chain employs TRBV19 and TRBJ1-5, with TRBD1 as a possible D gene (6 bases). Germline V lookup: CDR1 LNHDA, CDR2 SQIVND (reference sequence). V lost 5 bases and J 6 bases, leaving 14 bases between the germline ends. CDR3 size: 14 residues. This chain's CDR3 is CASSPQGGVQPQHF. DNA of the CDR3: TGTGCCAGTAGTCCACAGGGAGGGGTTCAGCCCCAGCATTTT.

The chain couples TRBV5-4 to TRBJ1-4; D is ambiguous. There are 15 residues in the CDR3. Trimming cost V 2 bases and J 2 bases, with 10 bases left between them. CDR1 is SGHNT and CDR2 is YYREEE in the germline V gene (reference sequence). CDR3 region: CASSLMETTNEKLFF. The DNA for the CDR3 is TGTGCCAGCAGCTTAATGGAGACTACTAATGAAAAACTGTTTTTT.

V gene TRBV30 combines with J gene TRBJ1-4, with TRBD1 matching over 8 bases. Germline loops: CDR1 GTSNPN, CDR2 SVGIG (reference sequence). J gave up 11 bases and V 3 bases, and 5 bases lay outside the gene matches. The CDR3 extends over 12 amino acids. This CDR3 is CAWRDRDGKLFF. The CDR3 DNA is TGTGCCTGGAGGGACAGGGACGGGAAACTGTTTTTT.

For the CDR3, the DNA is TGTGCCAGCAAGTGGGCTTCCCACAATGAGCAGTTCTTC. It is translated as CASKWASHNEQFF. The gene calls are TRBV28 and TRBJ2-1; D call uncertain. The CDR3 consists of 13 residues. The V end lost 7 bases, the J end lost 5 bases, and 12 bases lay between the germline ends. CDR1 MDHEN and CDR2 SYDVKM come from the germline V gene.

V gene TRBV27 combines with J gene TRBJ2-1, with D unresolved. Trimming left V 3 bases short and J 5 bases short, with 8 bases between. The CDR3 is 13 residues long. The germline V gene has CDR1 MNHEY and CDR2 SMNVEV (reference sequence). The CDR3 DNA reads TGTGCCAGCAGTTTCGGAGAGAACAATGAGCAGTTCTTC. It yields the protein CASSFGENNEQFF.